This T cell receptor (beta chain) was recovered during a study of spatial heterogeneity in lung cancer. About the research overall: Alpha-chain sequences were consistently detected less often than beta-chain sequences. The study's findings and limits: Tumor mutation count correlated with how many alpha and beta TCRs expanded intratumorally.

CDR1 and CDR2 (germline): SGDLS, YYNGEE. The V gene end was trimmed by 2 bases and the J gene end by 6 bases; junction bases not matched to a gene: 9. This CDR3 spans 15 amino acids. Every molecule of TCR cDNA had its own unique molecular identifier. Using its own MiXCR run on the 5' RACE reads, TCRdb lists one record per CDR3 protein. The sample holds over 5,000 distinct CDR3 sequences, 15% to 20% seen once. The time point was: sample taken at primary tumor resection. Unsorted tumor, nontumor lung tissue or cryopreserved PBMC supplied the whole RNA. The table lists this clonotype with many counts. Its antigen is as yet unknown.

The chain recombines TRBV9 with TRBJ1-2; TRBD1 agrees at 8 bases. Material: lung tumor tissue, obtained at surgery. The receptor was derived from a male donor with early-stage non-small cell lung cancer. The CDR3 is CASSVSGTGMNGYTF. The CDR3, as DNA: TGTGCCAGCAGCGTTAGCGGGACAGGCATGAATGGCTACACCTTC.